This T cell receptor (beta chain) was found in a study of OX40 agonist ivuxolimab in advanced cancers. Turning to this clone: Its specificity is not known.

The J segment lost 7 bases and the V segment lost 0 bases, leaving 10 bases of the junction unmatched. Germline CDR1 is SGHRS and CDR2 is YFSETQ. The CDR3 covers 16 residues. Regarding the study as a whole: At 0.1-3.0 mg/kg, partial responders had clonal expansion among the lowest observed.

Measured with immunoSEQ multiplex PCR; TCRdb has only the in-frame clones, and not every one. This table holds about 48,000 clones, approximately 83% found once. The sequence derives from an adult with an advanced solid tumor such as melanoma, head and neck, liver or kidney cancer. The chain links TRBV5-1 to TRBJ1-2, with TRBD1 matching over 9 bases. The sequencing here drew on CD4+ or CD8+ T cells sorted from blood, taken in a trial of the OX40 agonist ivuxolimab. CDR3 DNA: TGCGCCAGCAGCTTGGAATCGGCCGGGACAGGGACTGGCTACACCTTC. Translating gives CASSLESAGTGTGYTF. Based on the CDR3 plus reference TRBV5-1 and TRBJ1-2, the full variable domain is KAGVTQTPRYLIKTRGQQVTLSCSPISGHRSVSWYQQTPGQGLQFLFEYFSETQRNKGNFPGRFSGRQFSNSRSEMNVSTLELGDSALYLCASSLESAGTGTGYTFGSGTRLTVV.